The rows below give T cell receptor beta chains drawn from one sample of a study of glioma-infiltrating T cells after dendritic cell vaccination. Method: immunoSEQ multiplex PCR; TCRdb's copy keeps in-frame clones and lacks some. Of tens of thousands of clones in the sample, roughly four fifths were seen once. The material was blood, obtained before dendritic cell vaccination. The source of these receptors is a human donor with glioblastoma. Both conserved end residues are part of each CDR3. Fields, in order: D gene, J gene, V gene, clone size, CDR3 length, CDR3 protein, CDR3 DNA. D genes are given only for firm matches. Clone size is not always given. Where it is, it says once, few, many or a class for expanded clones.

>NA|TRBJ1-1|TRBV5-6|NA|14
CASSPFAGNTEAFF
TGTGCCAGCAGCCCGTTTGCCGGGAACACTGAAGCTTTCTTT
>TRBD1|TRBJ1-2|TRBV11-3|once|16
CASSLDWDSYRYGYTF
TGTGCCAGCAGCTTAGATTGGGACAGTTACCGTTATGGCTACACCTTC
>NA|TRBJ1-2|TRBV30|NA|13
CAWSGRGFYGYTF
TGTGCCTGGAGTGGAAGGGGGTTCTATGGCTACACCTTC
>NA|TRBJ2-3|TRBV5-4|NA|15
CASSSARGAPDTQYF
TGTGCCAGCAGCTCCGCCCGGGGGGCCCCAGATACGCAGTATTTT
>NA|TRBJ2-5|TRBV6-1|few|14
CASSQRSVQETQYF
TGTGCCAGCAGCCAGAGGTCCGTACAAGAGACCCAGTACTTC
>TRBD1|TRBJ1-2|TRBV7-8|NA|16
CASSLATGTANYGYTF
TGTGCCAGCAGCTTAGCTACCGGGACAGCTAACTATGGCTACACCTTC
>TRBD1|TRBJ2-1|TRBV10-1|NA|16
CASSERGQGRRGEQFF
TGCGCCAGCAGTGAGAGAGGACAGGGGCGGAGGGGGGAGCAGTTCTTC
>NA|TRBJ1-1|TRBV4-2|NA|13
CASSSGSETEAFF
TGTGCCAGCAGCTCGGGGTCGGAGACTGAAGCTTTCTTT
>NA|TRBJ1-4|TRBV7-9|NA|15
CASSLAGGSEEKLFF
TGTGCCAGCAGCTTAGCGGGGGGGTCAGAAGAAAAACTGTTTTTT
>TRBD2|TRBJ2-3|TRBV5-1|few|15
CASSLVPGGADTQYF
TGTGCCAGCAGCTTGGTCCCGGGGGGGGCAGATACGCAGTATTTT
>TRBD1|TRBJ1-5|TRBV19|NA|14
CASGGQYSNQPQHF
TGTGCCAGTGGGGGACAGTACAGCAATCAGCCCCAGCATTTT
>TRBD1|TRBJ2-7|TRBV28|NA|14
CASSGTGGKYEQYF
TGTGCCAGCAGTGGGACAGGGGGAAAGTACGAGCAGTACTTC
>NA|TRBJ1-2|TRBV5-4|NA|13
CASSLQGRRSYTF
TGTGCCAGCAGCTTACAGGGTCGAAGAAGCTACACCTTC
>NA|TRBJ2-1|TRBV5-1|once|14
CASSLLGPRSEQFF
TGCGCCAGCAGCTTGTTAGGTCCTCGGAGTGAGCAGTTCTTC
>TRBD1|TRBJ1-2|TRBV2|NA|15
CASSEPGQILLGYTF
TGTGCCAGCAGTGAACCGGGACAGATTCTTCTCGGCTACACCTTC
>NA|TRBJ1-1|TRBV6-1|NA|14
CASMRGTVNTEAFF
TGTGCCAGCATGAGGGGGACGGTCAACACTGAAGCTTTCTTT
>NA|TRBJ2-2|TRBV29-1|few|11
CSVGHTGELFF
TGCAGCGTGGGACATACCGGGGAGCTGTTTTTT
>NA|TRBJ2-1|TRBV7-9|NA|19
CAIPSGTGLGHSSYNEQFF
TGTGCCATCCCCTCGGGAACAGGGCTCGGACATAGCTCCTACAATGAGCAGTTCTTC
>TRBD2|TRBJ2-3|TRBV2|NA|15
CASSPQRGRTDTQYF
TGTGCCAGCAGTCCCCAGCGGGGGCGCACAGATACGCAGTATTTT
>TRBD1|TRBJ1-4|TRBV14|NA|17
CASSRIGPGTANEKLFF
TGTGCCAGCAGCCGGATAGGCCCCGGGACAGCTAATGAAAAACTGTTTTTT
>TRBD1|TRBJ1-1|TRBV6-5|NA|15
CASMTGGFMNTEAFF
TGTGCCAGCATGACAGGGGGCTTCATGAACACTGAAGCTTTCTTT
>NA|TRBJ2-3|TRBV10-1|NA|14
CASSEQAGRDTQYF
TGCGCCAGCAGTGAACAGGCTGGGCGGGATACGCAGTATTTT
>NA|TRBJ2-5|TRBV6-5|NA|14
CASSFSTRKETQYF
TGTGCCAGCAGTTTCTCAACTAGGAAAGAGACCCAGTACTTC
>TRBD1|TRBJ1-2|TRBV6-1|once|14
CASSENRGDYGYTF
TGTGCCAGCAGTGAAAACAGGGGAGACTATGGCTACACCTTC
>NA|TRBJ2-4|TRBV11-2|NA|13
CASSLFVLNIQYF
TGTGCCAGCAGCTTATTCGTTTTGAACATTCAGTACTTC
>TRBD2|TRBJ2-3|TRBV7-2|NA|15
CASSRSGNLADTQYF
TGTGCCAGCAGCCGTAGCGGGAATCTGGCAGATACGCAGTATTTT
>NA|TRBJ2-1|TRBV18|NA|16
CASSPPSQGGFNEQFF
TGTGCCAGCTCACCACCGTCACAGGGTGGCTTCAATGAGCAGTTCTTC
>TRBD2|TRBJ2-1|TRBV18|NA|16
CASSPGSGRAHNEQFF
TGTGCCAGCTCACCAGGTAGCGGGAGGGCGCACAATGAGCAGTTCTTC
>NA|TRBJ2-5|TRBV7-2|NA|13
CASSSGPGETQYF
TGTGCCAGCAGCTCCGGGCCGGGGGAGACCCAGTACTTC
>TRBD1|TRBJ2-7|TRBV15|NA|19
CATSRDRGFGTGLDYEQYF
TGTGCCACCAGCAGAGATAGAGGTTTCGGGACAGGATTAGACTACGAGCAGTACTTC
>TRBD2|TRBJ2-5|TRBV7-8|NA|16
CASSYQRGSIRETQYF
TGTGCCAGCAGCTACCAGCGGGGGTCCATCAGGGAGACCCAGTACTTC
>TRBD2|TRBJ2-5|TRBV19|NA|14
CASSTIAGQETQYF
TGTGCCAGTAGTACCATAGCGGGCCAAGAGACCCAGTACTTC
>NA|TRBJ2-2|TRBV9|NA|14
CASSFTSSTGELFF
TGTGCCAGCAGCTTTACTAGCTCCACCGGGGAGCTGTTTTTT
>TRBD1|TRBJ1-1|TRBV7-9|NA|15
CASSSIRGSNTEAFF
TGTGCCAGCAGCTCGATCAGGGGGTCGAACACTGAAGCTTTCTTT
>NA|TRBJ2-5|TRBV6-5|NA|14
CASSYSYQLETQYF
TGTGCCAGCTCCTACAGCTACCAACTTGAGACCCAGTACTTC
>NA|TRBJ1-3|TRBV15|NA|14
CATSTGDVLNTIYF
TGTGCCACCAGCACGGGGGACGTTCTAAACACCATATATTTT
>TRBD1|TRBJ2-4|TRBV18|NA|19
CASSPPGGTGLVAKNIQYF
TGTGCCAGCTCACCACCTGGGGGGACAGGTCTCGTAGCCAAAAACATTCAGTACTTC
>NA|TRBJ2-2|TRBV15|few|12
CATSRATGELFF
TGTGCCACCAGCAGAGCTACCGGGGAGCTGTTTTTT
>NA|TRBJ1-4|TRBV6-1|NA|14
CASSGDSVREKLFF
TGTGCCAGCAGTGGGGACTCTGTTCGTGAAAAACTGTTTTTT
>NA|TRBJ2-5|TRBV30|NA|18
CAWSVWGRGSAQQETQYF
TGTGCCTGGAGTGTATGGGGCAGGGGTTCTGCCCAACAAGAGACCCAGTACTTC
>TRBD1|TRBJ2-4|TRBV5-1|NA|16
CASSLARDRRVDIQYF
TGCGCCAGCAGCTTGGCCAGGGACAGAAGGGTTGACATTCAGTACTTC
>NA|TRBJ1-2|TRBV7-2|NA|14
CASSLPDKYYGYTF
TGTGCCAGCAGCTTACCCGACAAGTACTATGGCTACACCTTC
>NA|TRBJ2-3|TRBV7-6|NA|14
CASSQGASTDTQYF
TGTGCCAGCAGCCAGGGTGCTAGCACAGATACGCAGTATTTT
>TRBD1|TRBJ1-5|TRBV7-9|NA|16
CASSSSRGQGNQPQHF
TGTGCCAGCAGCTCCTCCAGGGGGCAAGGCAATCAGCCCCAGCATTTT
>NA|TRBJ2-1|TRBV7-2|NA|14
CASSFPVAVNEQFF
TGTGCCAGCAGCTTTCCGGTAGCTGTCAATGAGCAGTTCTTC
>TRBD2|TRBJ2-5|TRBV9|NA|16
CASSPQGLAGVETQYF
TGTGCCAGCAGCCCTCAGGGACTAGCGGGAGTGGAGACCCAGTACTTC
>TRBD1|TRBJ1-2|TRBV12-5|NA|15
CASGLDRGANYGYTF
TGTGCTAGTGGTTTGGACAGGGGAGCTAACTATGGCTACACCTTC
>NA|TRBJ1-1|TRBV29-1|few|12
CSVVGGNTEAFF
TGCAGCGTTGTCGGGGGGAACACTGAAGCTTTCTTT
>NA|TRBJ2-5|TRBV5-1|once|14
CASSGGTPRETQYF
TGCGCCAGCAGCGGAGGGACTCCGCGGGAGACCCAGTACTTC
>TRBD1|TRBJ1-6|TRBV7-2|NA|16
CASSLQGQGGWEPLHF
TGTGCCAGCAGCTTACAGGGACAGGGGGGTTGGGAGCCCCTCCACTTT
>TRBD1|TRBJ1-4|TRBV29-1|NA|16
CSVGTGASATNEKLFF
TGCAGCGTTGGTACAGGGGCCTCTGCAACTAATGAAAAACTGTTTTTT
>TRBD1|TRBJ1-2|TRBV7-9|once|14
CASSAQTGADGYTF
TGTGCCAGCAGCGCGCAGACAGGGGCAGATGGCTACACCTTC
>TRBD2|TRBJ2-1|TRBV10-2|NA|14
CASAGTSGLEEQFF
TGCGCCAGCGCCGGGACTAGCGGTCTGGAAGAGCAGTTCTTC
>TRBD1|TRBJ2-5|TRBV5-8|NA|13
CASSLDRGETQYF
TGTGCCAGCAGCCTGGACAGGGGAGAGACCCAGTACTTC
>NA|TRBJ1-6|TRBV2|NA|15
CASTARTVGYSPLHF
TGTGCCAGCACCGCAAGGACAGTAGGGTATTCACCCCTCCACTTT
>NA|TRBJ2-5|TRBV14|NA|11
CASSHGETQYF
TGTGCCAGCAGCCACGGAGAGACCCAGTACTTC
>NA|TRBJ1-2|TRBV6-1|NA|11
CASSQGYGYTF
TGTGCCAGCAGCCAGGGCTATGGCTACACCTTC
>TRBD1|TRBJ1-1|TRBV6-1|NA|14
CASSARQGGTEAFF
TGTGCCAGCAGTGCTAGACAGGGGGGCACTGAAGCTTTCTTT
>NA|TRBJ1-2|TRBV7-2|NA|15
CASSPRPGGDYGYTF
TGTGCCAGCAGCCCCCGACCGGGGGGGGACTATGGCTACACCTTC